Following are 2 T cell receptor beta chains from one sample sequenced in a study of response to subunit inactivated influenza vaccine. MiXCR was run by TCRdb on the RT-PCR reads, yielding one entry per CDR3 protein. The sample shows hundreds of thousands of distinct CDR3 sequences, about a fifth of them seen only once. Sequencing was performed on PBMCs from blood, taken roughly 5 days after vaccination. Source of these receptors: a man aged 50 or older who received an inactivated influenza vaccine.

The CDR3 nucleotides read TGTGCCAGCAGTCAGAGCGGGAGAGGCACCCAGTACTTC. Its protein is CASSQSGRGTQYF. The chain couples TRBV7-8 to TRBJ2-5; TRBD2 matches 8 bases. Germline trimming cut 6 bases from V and 8 bases from J; bases unmatched to any gene: 8. CDR3 length: 13 amino acids. The germline V gene has CDR1 SGHVS and CDR2 FQNEAQ.

This chain connects TRBV28 to TRBJ2-1; maybe TRBD1 (6 bases). The CDR3 runs to 17 residues. Trimming left V 5 bases short and J 0 bases short, with 17 bases between. Germline loops: CDR1 MDHEN, CDR2 SYDVKM. CDR3 region: CASSITGIDSSYNEQFF. CDR3 DNA sequence: TGTGCCAGCAGTATCACAGGGATTGATAGCTCCTACAATGAGCAGTTCTTC.